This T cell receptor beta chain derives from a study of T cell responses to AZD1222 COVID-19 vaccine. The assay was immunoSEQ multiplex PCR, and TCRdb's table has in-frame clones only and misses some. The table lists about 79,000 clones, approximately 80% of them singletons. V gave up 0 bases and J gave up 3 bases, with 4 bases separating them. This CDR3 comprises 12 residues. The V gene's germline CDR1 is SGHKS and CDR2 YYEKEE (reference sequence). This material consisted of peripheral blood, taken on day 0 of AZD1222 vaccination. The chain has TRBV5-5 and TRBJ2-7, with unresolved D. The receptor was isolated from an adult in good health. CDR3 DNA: TGTGCCAGCAGCTTGGTGGGCTACGAGCAGTACTTC. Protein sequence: CASSLVGYEQYF. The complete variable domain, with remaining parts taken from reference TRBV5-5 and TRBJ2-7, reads DAGVTQSPTHLIKTRGQQVTLRCSPISGHKSVSWYQQVLGQGPQFIFQYYEKEERGRGNFPDRFSARQFPNYSSELNVNALLLGDSALYLCASSLVGYEQYFGPGTRLTVT.